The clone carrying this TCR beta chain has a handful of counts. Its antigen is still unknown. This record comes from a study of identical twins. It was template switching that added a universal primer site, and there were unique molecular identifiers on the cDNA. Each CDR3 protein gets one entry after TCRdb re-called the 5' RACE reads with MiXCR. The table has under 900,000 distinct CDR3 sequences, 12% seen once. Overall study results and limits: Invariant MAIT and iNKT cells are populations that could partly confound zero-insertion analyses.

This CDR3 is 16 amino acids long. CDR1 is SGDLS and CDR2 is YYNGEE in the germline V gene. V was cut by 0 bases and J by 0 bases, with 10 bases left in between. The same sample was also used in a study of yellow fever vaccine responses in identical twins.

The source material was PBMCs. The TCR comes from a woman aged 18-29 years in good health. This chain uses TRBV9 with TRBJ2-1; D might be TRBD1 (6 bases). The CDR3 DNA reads TGTGCCAGCAGCGTAGTAGGCAGGGGCTCCTACAATGAGCAGTTCTTC. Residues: CASSVVGRGSYNEQFF.